What follows are 22 T cell receptor beta chains derived from one specimen sequenced in a study of post-analysis software for immune sequencing data (dated by TCRdb to about 2015). No antigen has been assigned to these receptors. The library was produced with PCR. The sequencer was an Illumina HiSeq 2500. Unique molecular identifiers were incorporated into TCR beta cDNA libraries to reduce PCR and sequencing biases. TCRdb reran the public reads through fastp at Q25 and MiXCR, keeping productive beta chains. Rows merge per CDR3 protein into single entries with the most common DNA and genes. Within this sample are roughly 620,000 distinct CDR3 sequences, with roughly 40% of them counted one time only. The ten biggest clones cover 1.5% to 2% of the sample. General study outcomes and caveats: Roughly 5 TRBV segments, including TRBV5-6, TRBV5-1 and TRBV20-1, were significantly more frequent in patients than controls.

Sequenced material: blood. All receptors derive from a girl aged 10 to 17 with multiple sclerosis.

The genes are TRBV7-2 and TRBJ2-3, with TRBD2 matching 10 bases. Germline CDR1 and CDR2: SGHTA and FQGNSA. The CDR3 has 15 residues. V shed 5 bases, J shed 2 bases, and the junction held 4 bases outside the gene matches. The CDR3 region is CASSLLAGPTDTQYF. The CDR3 coding sequence is TGTGCCAGCAGCCTACTAGCGGGGCCCACAGATACGCAGTATTTT.

V is TRBV12-3 or TRBV12-4 and J is TRBJ2-3, with 8 bases identical to TRBD2. The CDR3 consists of 14 residues. J was trimmed by 5 bases and V by 3 bases; bases with no gene match: 4. The CDR3 protein is CASSLREERDTQYF. As DNA, the CDR3 is TGTGCCAGCAGTTTGCGGGAGGAGCGAGATACGCAGTATTTT.

The sample holds a few counts of this clonotype. The chain is built from TRBV12-3 or TRBV12-4 and TRBJ2-3; 10 bases agree with TRBD1. The junction had 9 bases not matched to a gene; V was cut back by 5 bases and J by 7 bases. The length of the CDR3 is 15 residues. The CDR3 nucleotides read TGTGCCAGCAGTCCGGGACAGGGGCATTCAAATACGCAGTATTTT. Protein product: CASSPGQGHSNTQYF.

This clonotype was seen a few times. V gene TRBV4-1 combines with J gene TRBJ1-4, with D maybe TRBD1 (6 bases). This CDR3 is built from 15 residues. Trimming stripped 3 bases from V and 4 bases from J, with 12 bases between. Germline V gene sequence: CDR1 MGHRA, CDR2 YSYEKL. The CDR3 region is CASSHWGGGNEKLFF. As DNA, the CDR3 is TGCGCCAGCAGCCACTGGGGGGGCGGTAATGAAAAACTGTTTTTT.

This clonotype was seen more than once but under ten times. The chain joins TRBV29-1 to TRBJ2-3; 9 bases are shared with TRBD1. This CDR3 has 13 residues. Germline values: CDR1 SQVTM, CDR2 ANQGSEA. V shed 4 bases and J 6 bases; nucleotides not matched to a gene: 5. CDR3 sequence reads: CSVGQGEGDTQYF. DNA of the CDR3: TGCAGCGTTGGACAGGGGGAGGGGGATACGCAGTATTTT.

The J gene is TRBJ1-2, the V gene TRBV9; 9 bases are a match to TRBD1. The CDR3 spans 15 residues. Germline values: CDR1 SGDLS, CDR2 YYNGEE. After removal of 0 bases from V and 4 bases from J, the junction contained 4 bases not matched to a gene. CDR3 nucleotide sequence: TGTGCCAGCAGCGTAGAAGGGACAGGGACCTATGGCTACACCTTC. Translated, it gives CASSVEGTGTYGYTF.

This clonotype appeared a single time. The chain employs TRBV5-5 and TRBJ2-1; D not certain. Per the germline V gene, CDR1 is SGHKS and CDR2 is YYEKEE (reference sequence). V was shortened by 4 bases and J by 13 bases, with 21 bases between the two germline ends. The CDR3 runs to 14 residues. The CDR3 DNA sequence: TGTGCCAGCAGCCGCGAGGACCGCTTGGAGACCCAGTTCTTC. Its translation: CASSREDRLETQFF.

This CDR3 is CASSEWAGGANEQFF. CDR3 DNA: TGTGCCAGCAGTGAATGGGCCGGGGGGGCCAATGAGCAGTTCTTC. The chain recombines TRBV25-1 with TRBJ2-1; 8 nucleotides line up with TRBD2. With 1 base clipped from V and 6 bases from J, the junction kept 5 bases outside the gene matches. From germline, CDR1 is MGHDK and CDR2 SYGVNS. The CDR3 has 15 residues.

The V call is TRBV12-3 or TRBV12-4, the J call TRBJ2-7; 10 bases align to TRBD1. The CDR3 loop spans 14 amino acids. Germline trimming cut 6 bases from V and 2 bases from J; bases unmatched to any gene: 4. The CDR3 nucleotides are TGTGCCAGCAGCGACAGGGGGCACGCCTACGAGCAGTACTTC. Amino acid sequence: CASSDRGHAYEQYF.

The chain couples TRBV7-4 to TRBJ2-2; 7 bases map to TRBD1. CDR3 length: 15 amino acids. J was trimmed by 4 bases and V by 2 bases; bases with no gene match: 4. Per the germline V gene, CDR1 is SGHVT and CDR2 is SQSDAQ. In nucleotides, the CDR3 is TGTGCCAGCAGCTTATCCGACAGGGCCACCGGGGAGCTGTTTTTT. It is translated as CASSLSDRATGELFF.

The chain uses TRBV7-2 and TRBJ2-3; 9 bases line up with TRBD2. The V and J ends lost 2 bases and 4 bases, in that order; junction bases with no gene match: 13. The germline CDR1 and CDR2 sequences are SGHTA and FQGNSA. This CDR3 is 18 amino acids long. The CDR3 DNA reads TGTGCCAGCAGCTTAAAATGGGGGCGGGGGGGCCAGTCAGATACGCAGTATTTT. Translation gives CASSLKWGRGGQSDTQYF.

In this sample, this clonotype turned up a few times. CDR3 bases: TGTGCCAGCAGGTCGGGACAGGTTCAAGAGACCCAGTACTTC. Residues: CASRSGQVQETQYF. The chain has TRBV12-3 or TRBV12-4 and TRBJ2-5; TRBD1 aligns across 8 bases. With 6 bases clipped from V and 2 bases from J, the junction kept 5 bases outside the gene matches. There are 14 residues in the CDR3.

This clonotype has ten or more counts. The chain couples TRBV3-1 to TRBJ2-3, with TRBD2 identical over 12 bases. CDR3 size: 16 residues. V was pared by 4 bases and J by 6 bases, with 8 bases of the junction left unmatched. Germline lookup yields CDR1 LGHDT and CDR2 YNNKEL (reference sequence). CDR3: CASSPRTSGTQDTQYF. The DNA for the CDR3 is TGTGCCAGCAGCCCCCGGACTAGCGGGACCCAGGATACGCAGTATTTT.

This chain joins TRBV3-1 and TRBJ2-7, with 8 bases lining up with TRBD2. Trimming took 2 bases from V and 3 from J; bases not matched to a gene: 6. CDR1 and CDR2 (germline): LGHDT, YNNKEL (reference sequence). CDR3 length: 15 amino acids. CDR3 sequence reads: CASSQLLADHYEQYF. The CDR3 region has the DNA TGTGCCAGCAGCCAACTACTAGCGGACCACTACGAGCAGTACTTC.

This clonotype was seen a handful of times. The chain recombines TRBV6-6 with TRBJ2-3; D unclear. Germline-derived CDR1 and CDR2 are MNHNY and SVGAGI (reference sequence). V lost 7 bases and J lost 5, with 7 bases in between. This CDR3 has 11 amino acids. Here the CDR3 reads CASIMGDTQYF. In nucleotides, the CDR3 is TGTGCCAGCATAATGGGAGATACGCAGTATTTT.

V is TRBV7-9 and J is TRBJ2-1; TRBD2 matches at 9 bases. The CDR3 is 14 amino acids. The germline V gene has CDR1 SEHNR and CDR2 FQNEAQ (reference sequence). V was clipped by 5 bases and J by 6 bases; unmatched bases: 5. The CDR3 sequence is CASSQVLAGNEQFF. The CDR3 DNA is TGTGCCAGCAGCCAGGTACTAGCGGGCAATGAGCAGTTCTTC.

V and J are TRBV12-3 or TRBV12-4 and TRBJ2-5; 8 positions match TRBD1. This CDR3 contains 14 residues. Trimming at V came to 6 bases and at J to 5 bases, leaving 8 bases not matched to a gene. CDR3 loop: CASSVTGGWETQYF. CDR3 DNA sequence: TGTGCCAGCAGCGTAACAGGGGGTTGGGAGACCCAGTACTTC.

This sequence joins TRBV11-3 and TRBJ2-1; 9 positions agree with TRBD2. The CDR3 totals 16 residues. V lost 2 bases and J lost 6; bases outside the gene matches: 8. Germline CDR1 reads SGHNT; CDR2 reads YENEEA. CDR3 in amino acids: CASSLLSGREGNEQFF. CDR3 DNA: TGTGCCAGCAGCTTACTTAGCGGGAGAGAAGGCAATGAGCAGTTCTTC. Full variable domain (remainder filled in from reference TRBV11-3 and TRBJ2-1): EAGVVQSPRYKIIEKKQPVAFWCNPISGHNTLYWYLQNLGQGPELLIRYENEEAVDDSQLPKDRFSAERLKGVDSTLKIQPAELGDSAVYLCASSLLSGREGNEQFFGPGTRLTVL.

This clonotype has just a few counts. V usage is TRBV12-3 or TRBV12-4 and J usage is TRBJ2-5; tentative D call: TRBD1 (5 bases). The CDR3 consists of 19 residues. Trimming removed 6 bases at V and 3 bases at J, with 29 bases between. In DNA, the CDR3 is TGTGCCAGCAGGCCGACTTATACGCAGGGTCGTGGCGGAAAAGAGACCCAGTACTTC. Protein sequence: CASRPTYTQGRGGKETQYF.

The V call is TRBV20-1, the J call TRBJ2-5; D unclear. CDR1 is DFQATT and CDR2 is SNEGSKA in the germline V gene (reference sequence). The CDR3 covers 13 residues. The V gene lost 4 bases and the J gene lost 3 bases, with 12 bases spanning the gap. CDR3 in amino acids: CSATRGQKETQYF. The CDR3 nucleotides read TGCAGTGCTACACGTGGTCAGAAAGAGACCCAGTACTTC.

V and J are TRBV5-7 and TRBJ2-5, with 13 bases identical to TRBD2. The J call is doubtful: the DNA matches TRBJ2-7 better. TRBV5-7 is known as an ORF, though its function is uncertain. This CDR3 comprises 15 residues. The CDR3: CASSRGLAGRYEQYF. CDR3 DNA: TGTGCCAGCAGCCGGGGACTAGCGGGACGCTACGAGCAGTACTTC.

The CDR3: CASSDGRYNEQFF. The CDR3 nucleotides read TGTGCCAGCAGCGACGGCAGGTACAATGAGCAGTTCTTC. The chain links TRBV6-5 to TRBJ2-1; no definite D call. This CDR3 contains 13 residues. The V gene lost 6 bases and the J gene lost 4 bases, with 10 bases spanning the gap. The germline V gene has CDR1 MNHEY and CDR2 SVGAGI.